This is a list of T cell receptor beta chains from one sample in a study of identical twins. TCRdb reprocessed the 5' RACE reads via MiXCR and lists one record per CDR3 protein. The data hold roughly 280,000 distinct CDR3 sequences, with over 8.5% observed a single time. The sample also formed part of further work on yellow fever vaccine responses in identical twins.

The source material was CD8+ T cells sorted from blood. These receptors were collected from a young woman in good health. The CDR3 runs from the conserved cysteine through the conserved F or W. A D gene is named only where the DNA matches it firmly. Expanded clones get a size class; other rows say once, few or many, or leave the size out.

v_gene: TRBV28
d_gene: TRBD2
j_gene: TRBJ2-3
abundance: few
CDR3aa: CASGPGLAHTDTQYF
CDR3nt: TGTGCCAGCGGACCGGGACTAGCGCACACAGATACGCAGTATTTT

v_gene: TRBV5-1
d_gene: TRBD2
j_gene: TRBJ2-3
abundance: many
CDR3aa: CASSSASGSTDTQYF
CDR3nt: TGCGCCAGCAGCTCGGCTAGCGGGAGCACAGATACGCAGTATTTT

v_gene: TRBV5-6
d_gene: TRBD2
j_gene: TRBJ2-1
abundance: many
CDR3aa: CASGPGLAGGKYNEQFF
CDR3nt: TGTGCCAGCGGACCGGGACTAGCGGGAGGAAAGTACAATGAGCAGTTCTTC

v_gene: TRBV12-3/TRBV12-4
d_gene: TRBD2
j_gene: TRBJ2-2
abundance: many
CDR3aa: CASSLDLAGGNTGELFF
CDR3nt: TGTGCCAGCAGTTTAGACCTAGCGGGGGGGAACACCGGGGAGCTGTTTTTT

v_gene: TRBV29-1
d_gene: NA
j_gene: TRBJ1-1
abundance: many
CDR3aa: CSVDVEWGTEAFF
CDR3nt: TGCAGCGTTGATGTTGAGTGGGGGACTGAAGCTTTCTTT

v_gene: TRBV20-1
d_gene: TRBD2
j_gene: TRBJ2-7
abundance: few
CDR3aa: CSAKQREYLDEQYF
CDR3nt: TGCAGTGCCAAGCAGCGGGAGTATTTAGACGAGCAGTACTTC

v_gene: TRBV29-1
d_gene: TRBD2
j_gene: TRBJ2-7
abundance: many
CDR3aa: CSVVLAGGEQYF
CDR3nt: TGCAGCGTTGTACTAGCGGGGGGTGAGCAGTACTTC

v_gene: TRBV4-3
d_gene: TRBD2
j_gene: TRBJ2-7
abundance: many
CDR3aa: CASSQGTSGNYEQYF
CDR3nt: TGCGCCAGCAGCCAAGGGACTAGCGGCAACTACGAGCAGTACTTC

v_gene: TRBV20-1
d_gene: NA
j_gene: TRBJ1-1
abundance: few
CDR3aa: CSASAQGRNTEAFF
CDR3nt: TGCAGTGCTAGTGCACAGGGAAGGAACACTGAAGCTTTCTTT

v_gene: TRBV12-3/TRBV12-4
d_gene: TRBD2
j_gene: TRBJ2-3
abundance: many
CDR3aa: CASSPPRGGATDTQYF
CDR3nt: TGTGCCAGCAGTCCCCCTCGGGGGGGGGCCACAGATACGCAGTATTTT

v_gene: TRBV12-3/TRBV12-4
d_gene: NA
j_gene: TRBJ1-1
abundance: many
CDR3aa: CASSYGGTEAFF
CDR3nt: TGTGCCAGCAGTTACGGGGGCACTGAAGCTTTCTTT

v_gene: TRBV14
d_gene: TRBD1
j_gene: TRBJ2-7
abundance: NA
CDR3aa: CASSRLYPGTGGHEQYF
CDR3nt: TGTGCCAGCAGCCGACTGTACCCCGGGACAGGGGGCCACGAGCAGTACTTC

v_gene: TRBV11-2
d_gene: TRBD1
j_gene: TRBJ2-7
abundance: many
CDR3aa: CASSLTPGGPSYEQYF
CDR3nt: TGTGCCAGCAGCCTGACACCAGGGGGCCCGTCCTACGAGCAGTACTTC

v_gene: TRBV6-5
d_gene: TRBD2
j_gene: TRBJ2-3
abundance: NA
CDR3aa: CASTPGAGGQITDTQYF
CDR3nt: TGTGCCAGCACCCCAGGGGCGGGGGGGCAGATCACAGATACGCAGTATTTT

v_gene: TRBV7-9
d_gene: NA
j_gene: TRBJ2-5
abundance: few
CDR3aa: CASSLSRGWETQYF
CDR3nt: TGTGCCAGCAGCTTATCTCGGGGATGGGAGACCCAGTACTTC

v_gene: TRBV5-1
d_gene: TRBD2
j_gene: TRBJ2-7
abundance: many
CDR3aa: CASSWTASGSYEQYF
CDR3nt: TGCGCCAGCAGCTGGACGGCTAGCGGCTCCTACGAGCAGTACTTC

v_gene: TRBV28
d_gene: TRBD2
j_gene: TRBJ2-5
abundance: few
CDR3aa: CASNPRGGGGQETQYF
CDR3nt: TGTGCCAGCAACCCGAGGGGAGGCGGGGGGCAAGAGACCCAGTACTTC